A single TCR beta chain is shown here with its context. This sample is part of a study of blood T cell repertoires in COVID-19. The wider study: Acute-phase and convalescent COVID-19 samples originated in the United States, Italy and Spain. T cells, B-cell-depleted T cells, or PBMCs supplied cDNA or gDNA.

In the original workflow: Estimated nucleated cell counts came from reference gene primer amplification. This table comes from immunoSEQ multiplex PCR, and its TCRdb copy is limited to in-frame clones, with some not included. The DNA gave D and trimming, while V, J and clone size come from that table. Seen here are 25,000 or so clones, 90% observed once, and the top ten hold 10% to 12%. Germline CDR1 is MNHEY and CDR2 is SMNVEV (reference sequence). CDR3 length: 14 residues. Trimming pared 3 bases from V and 3 bases from J, leaving 8 bases between. V usage is TRBV27 and J usage is TRBJ2-2; possible D gene TRBD1, 5 bases. Material: peripheral blood. This receptor was identified in a man aged 65-85 years with acute or convalescent COVID-19. CDR3 nucleotides: TGTGCCAGCAGTTTCGACAGCTACACCGGGGAGCTGTTTTTT. This encodes CASSFDSYTGELFF.